This T cell receptor (beta chain) came from a study of spatial heterogeneity in lung cancer. Overall study context: Detection of beta-chain sequences consistently exceeded that of alpha-chain sequences.

This clonotype was detected ten times or more. MiXCR, run by TCRdb on the 5' RACE reads, gives a single entry per CDR3 protein. The sample has 500 or so distinct CDR3 sequences; approximately 15% are singletons. Indicated time point: sample taken at primary tumor resection. Samples were donated by 72 untreated early-stage non-small cell lung cancer patients. The CDR3 runs 14 residues. The ends were cut back, 5 bases at V and 4 bases at J, with 14 bases in the middle. Germline CDR1 reads SGHTA; CDR2 reads FQGNSA. The sequence was collected from a male donor with early-stage non-small cell lung cancer. The rearrangement joins TRBV7-2 to TRBJ1-2; no reliable D call. Sequencing used normal lung tissue next to the tumor, obtained at surgery. The CDR3 here is CASSHSNNGYGYTF. The CDR3 bases are TGTGCCAGCAGCCACTCGAACAACGGCTATGGCTACACCTTC.